This entry lists 23 T cell receptor beta chains sequenced from one sample in a study of CD4 T cells in relation to SARS-CoV-2 and coronaviruses. Libraries were prepared by immunoSEQ multiplex PCR; TCRdb keeps only in-frame clonotypes and omits some of them. The sample lists 35,000 to 40,000 clones; 70% to 90% were seen once. The sequenced sample was memory CD4+ T cells from PBMCs. All receptors come from an adult with COVID-19.

CDR3 sequence reads: CASSSSGDGRTTDTQYF. CDR3 in DNA: TGTGCCAGCAGTTCAAGTGGCGACGGGAGGACCACAGATACGCAGTATTTT. J is TRBJ2-3 and V is TRBV7-2; TRBD2 aligns across 7 bases. Germline CDR1 and CDR2: SGHTA and FQGNSA. The CDR3 is 17 residues long. V lost 6 bases to trimming and J lost 2 bases; unmatched junction nucleotides: 14.

The rearrangement joins TRBV5-5 to TRBJ2-6; possibly TRBD1 for D (7 bases). The CDR3 consists of 16 residues. Trimming removed 2 bases from V and 1 base from J, with 10 bases in between. Germline CDR1 reads SGHKS; CDR2 reads YYEKEE (reference sequence). The CDR3 region is CASSLQGRSGANVLTF. CDR3 bases: TGTGCCAGCAGCTTACAGGGGAGGTCTGGGGCCAACGTCCTGACTTTC.

The chain is built from TRBV4-1 and TRBJ2-1, with D perhaps matching TRBD1 (6 bases). V lost 0 bases and J 5 bases, leaving 17 bases between the germline ends. The germline CDR1 and CDR2 sequences are MGHRA and YSYEKL. The CDR3 runs to 17 residues. The CDR3 is CASSQDWDPGADNEQFF. The DNA for the CDR3 is TGCGCCAGCAGCCAAGATTGGGACCCAGGGGCCGACAATGAGCAGTTCTTC.

The chain joins TRBV29-1 to TRBJ2-6, with 7 bases fitting TRBD1. This CDR3 is built from 16 residues. The ends lost 4 bases at V and 2 bases at J; junction bases unmatched: 8. Germline loops: CDR1 SQVTM, CDR2 ANQGSEA. CDR3 region: CSVARGPDAGANVLTF. In DNA, the CDR3 is TGCAGCGTTGCAAGGGGGCCTGATGCTGGGGCCAACGTCCTGACTTTC.

This clone was picked up a small number of times. The J gene is TRBJ1-5, the V gene TRBV12-3 or TRBV12-4; D gene uncertain. V was shortened by 1 base and J by 7 bases, with 2 bases between the two germline ends. The CDR3 totals 11 residues. CDR3 bases: TGTGCCAGCAGTTTAGGACAGCCCCAGCATTTT. This gives the protein CASSLGQPQHF.

In nucleotides, the CDR3 is TGTGCCAGCAGCCAAGCCGGTTACGAGCAGTACTTC. This encodes CASSQAGYEQYF. The chain links TRBV3-1 (or the pseudogene TRBV3-2) to TRBJ2-7; D gene ambiguous. Germline V gene sequence: CDR1 LGHDT, CDR2 YNNKEL (reference sequence). This CDR3 is 12 amino acids long. Trimming left V 1 base short and J 4 bases short, with 5 bases between.

V is TRBV7-2 and J is TRBJ2-6, with 11 bases identical to TRBD1. V shed 4 bases, J shed 1 base, and the junction held 9 bases outside the gene matches. The CDR3 has 19 amino acids. CDR1 and CDR2 (germline): SGHTA, FQGNSA. The CDR3 DNA reads as TGTGCCAGCAGCTCGACCCCCGGGACAGGGGGGTCTGGGGCCAACGTCCTGACTTTC. This codes for CASSSTPGTGGSGANVLTF.

V gene TRBV2 combines with J gene TRBJ2-6; a possible D gene is TRBD1 (5 bases). This CDR3 is 15 amino acids long. Germline loops: CDR1 SNHLY, CDR2 FYNNEI. V gave up 7 bases and J gave up 0 bases, with 10 bases separating them. DNA of the CDR3: TGTGCCAGCAACCAAGACAGCTCTGGGGCCAACGTCCTGACTTTC. It yields the protein CASNQDSSGANVLTF.

The chain has TRBV24-1 and TRBJ2-1; 9 nucleotides line up with TRBD2. In germline, CDR1 is KGHDR, CDR2 SFDVKD. Unmatched junction bases numbered 9, after V lost 4 bases and J lost 3 bases. This CDR3 region has 17 residues. The CDR3 is CATSDPGASGIYNEQFF. The DNA for the CDR3 is TGTGCCACCAGTGACCCCGGGGCTAGCGGGATCTACAATGAGCAGTTCTTC.

This CDR3 reads CASRYTDTQYF. DNA of the CDR3: TGTGCCAGCAGGTATACGGATACGCAGTATTTT. The chain couples TRBV28 to TRBJ2-3; D is ambiguous. The CDR3 is 11 amino acids. The V gene lost 6 bases and the J gene lost 6 bases, with 7 bases spanning the gap. The germline V gene encodes CDR1 MDHEN and CDR2 SYDVKM.

The CDR3 here is CASSENTEAFF. As DNA, the CDR3 is TGTGCCAGCAGTGAGAACACTGAAGCTTTCTTT. V is TRBV7-2 and J is TRBJ1-1; the D is unclear. Between the trimmed V and J ends, which lost 6 bases and 1 base, there was a span of 3 bases. This CDR3 region has 11 residues. Germline V gene data show CDR1 as SGHTA and CDR2 as FQGNSA.

J is TRBJ2-7 and V is TRBV7-9, with 10 bases identical to TRBD1. V shed 5 bases and J 1 base; nucleotides not matched to a gene: 5. The CDR3 is 15 amino acids. Germline V CDR1 and CDR2: SEHNR, FQNEAQ (reference sequence). CDR3: CASSVGTGASYEQYF. The CDR3, as DNA: TGTGCCAGCAGCGTAGGGACAGGGGCGTCCTACGAGCAGTACTTC.

This clone was seen only a few times. This chain links TRBV4-2 with TRBJ2-4; 9 bases align to TRBD1. Looked up from germline, CDR1 is LGHNA and CDR2 is YNFKEQ. The CDR3 is made up of 15 amino acids. With 4 bases clipped from V and 7 bases from J, the junction kept 8 bases outside the gene matches. The DNA for the CDR3 is TGTGCCAGCAGCCCTTTGATTGACAGGGGGAACATTCAGTACTTC. Translation: CASSPLIDRGNIQYF.

The chain links TRBV29-1 to TRBJ1-2; weak D call: TRBD1 (5 bases). V lost 3 bases and J 4 bases, leaving 12 bases between the germline ends. CDR3 length: 13 residues. Germline CDR1 is SQVTM and CDR2 is ANQGSEA. Here the CDR3 reads CSVDVGTGYGYTF. Written as DNA, the CDR3 is TGCAGCGTTGATGTCGGGACGGGCTATGGCTACACCTTC.

This clone has more than one count but fewer than ten. The rearrangement links TRBV10-3 to TRBJ2-1; possibly TRBD2 for D (5 bases). V lost 6 bases, J lost 4 bases, and 16 bases lay in between. The CDR3 runs 15 residues. The germline V gene encodes CDR1 ENHRY and CDR2 SYGVKD. In DNA form, the CDR3 reads TGTGCCATCAGGGATATAGCGTCACTTTACAATGAGCAGTTCTTC. Translation gives CAIRDIASLYNEQFF.

This clone was counted between two and nine times. V and J are TRBV5-1 and TRBJ1-2; 11 nucleotides align to TRBD1. The ends lost 0 bases at V and 6 bases at J; junction bases unmatched: 1. The CDR3 has 14 amino acids. Germline V gene data show CDR1 as SGHRS and CDR2 as YFSETQ. As DNA, the CDR3 is TGCGCCAGCAGCTTGGCGGGACAGGGGGATGGCTACACCTTC. This sequence encodes CASSLAGQGDGYTF.

The chain is built from TRBV6-2 or TRBV6-3 and TRBJ2-2, with 11 bases fitting TRBD2. V lost 5 bases to trimming and J lost 5 bases; unmatched junction nucleotides: 10. There are 17 residues in the CDR3. Germline lookup yields CDR1 MNHEY and CDR2 SVGEGT. The CDR3 DNA sequence: TGTGCCAGCAGTACACGGCCTAGCGGGAGGAGTACCGGGGAGCTGTTTTTT. Translation: CASSTRPSGRSTGELFF.

The chain links TRBV28 to TRBJ2-1, with TRBD2 matching 10 bases. Looked up from germline, CDR1 is MDHEN and CDR2 is SYDVKM. The V and J ends lost 6 bases and 9 bases, in that order; junction bases with no gene match: 11. The CDR3 runs to 15 residues. DNA of the CDR3: TGTGCCAGCAGGGGCGGGGGACTAGCGACGGGTGAGCAGTTCTTC. It codes for CASRGGGLATGEQFF. The full variable domain, with the rest looked up from reference TRBV28 and TRBJ2-1, is DVKVTQSSRYLVKRTGEKVFLECVQDMDHENMFWYRQDPGLGLRLIYFSYDVKMKEKGDIPEGYSVSREKKERFSLILESASTNQTSMYLCASRGGGLATGEQFFGPGTRLTVL.

The chain is built from TRBV19 and TRBJ2-7; unclear D gene. Trimming took 6 bases from V and 3 from J, leaving 21 bases between them. Germline V gene lookup returns CDR1 LNHDA and CDR2 SQIVND (reference sequence). This CDR3 comprises 16 residues. This CDR3 reads CASSPFGKDESYEQYF. DNA of the CDR3: TGTGCCAGTAGCCCCTTTGGGAAAGACGAGAGCTACGAGCAGTACTTC.

This chain joins TRBV18 and TRBJ2-7, with D unresolved. This CDR3 region has 14 residues. Germline CDR1 and CDR2: KGHSH and LQKENI. V gave up 1 base and J gave up 5 bases, with 12 bases separating them. The CDR3 protein is CASSPRASVDEQYF. As DNA, the CDR3 is TGTGCCAGCTCACCACGAGCGAGTGTCGACGAGCAGTACTTC. Together with reference TRBV18 and TRBJ2-7, the CDR3 gives the full variable domain: NAGVMQNPRHLVRRRGQEARLRCSPMKGHSHVYWYRQLPEEGLKFMVYLQKENIIDESGMPKERFSAEFPKEGPSILRIQQVVRGDSAAYFCASSPRASVDEQYFGPGTRLTVT.

The chain employs TRBV11-2 and TRBJ2-5; D gene uncertain. This CDR3 contains 14 residues. V lost 5 bases, J lost 3 bases, and 13 bases lay in between. Germline V gene lookup returns CDR1 SGHAT and CDR2 FQNNGV. The CDR3 sequence is CASSLTGREETQYF. The CDR3 DNA sequence: TGTGCCAGCAGCCTCACCGGGCGCGAAGAGACCCAGTACTTC. Based on the CDR3 plus reference TRBV11-2 and TRBJ2-5, the full variable domain is EAGVAQSPRYKIIEKRQSVAFWCNPISGHATLYWYQQILGQGPKLLIQFQNNGVVDDSQLPKDRFSAERLKGVDSTLKIQPAKLEDSAVYLCASSLTGREETQYFGPGTRLLVL.

The chain carries TRBV27 and TRBJ2-3; D unclear. The V end lost 6 bases, the J end lost 3 bases, and 10 bases lay between the germline ends. The length of the CDR3 is 13 residues. Per germline, CDR1 MNHEY and CDR2 SMNVEV (reference sequence). This chain's CDR3 is CASRMSGTDTQYF. CDR3 nucleotide sequence: TGTGCCAGCAGGATGAGTGGTACAGATACGCAGTATTTT.

This clone was counted a single time. This chain links TRBV6-6 with TRBJ1-1, with D possibly matching TRBD1 (5 bases). CDR1 is MNHNY and CDR2 is SVGAGI in the germline V gene (reference sequence). Between the trimmed V and J ends, which lost 6 bases and 0 bases, there was a span of 11 bases. The CDR3 covers 14 residues. CDR3 region: CASSGAALNTEAFF. The DNA of the CDR3 is TGTGCCAGCAGCGGGGCGGCTTTGAACACTGAAGCTTTCTTT.